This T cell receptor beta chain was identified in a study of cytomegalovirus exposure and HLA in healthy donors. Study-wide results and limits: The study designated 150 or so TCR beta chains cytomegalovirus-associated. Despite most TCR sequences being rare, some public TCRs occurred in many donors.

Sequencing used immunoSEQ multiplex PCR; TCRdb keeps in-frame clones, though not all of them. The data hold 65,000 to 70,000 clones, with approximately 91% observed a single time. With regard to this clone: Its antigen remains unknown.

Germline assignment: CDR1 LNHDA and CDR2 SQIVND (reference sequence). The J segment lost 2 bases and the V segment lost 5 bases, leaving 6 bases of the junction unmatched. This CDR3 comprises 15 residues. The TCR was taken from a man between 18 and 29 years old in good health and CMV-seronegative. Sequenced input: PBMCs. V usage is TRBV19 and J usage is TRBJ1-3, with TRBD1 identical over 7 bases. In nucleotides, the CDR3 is TGTGCCAGTAGTCCGAGGACAGGCGCTGGAAACACCATATATTTT. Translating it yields CASSPRTGAGNTIYF.